This paragraph covers one TCR beta chain sequence. The entry originates in a study of blood T cell repertoires in COVID-19. About the study: The United States, Italy and Spain provided the acute and convalescent COVID-19 samples. The analysed material was cDNA or gDNA that came from T cells, B-cell-depleted T cells, or PBMCs.

In the source study's methods: The assay estimated nucleated cells by amplifying reference gene primers. Clones were sequenced by immunoSEQ multiplex PCR, and TCRdb holds only the in-frame ones, with some missing. The V and J calls and clone size were taken over from that table, and D and trimming were inferred from the DNA. Of roughly 53,000 clones in the sample, about 88% were seen once. This clonotype was sampled from a man aged 40-50 years with active COVID-19. The sequenced sample was peripheral blood.

This chain's CDR3 is CASSVQSGANVLTF. The CDR3 nucleotides are TGTGCCAGCAGCGTACAGTCTGGGGCCAACGTCCTGACTTTC. The chain uses TRBV9 and TRBJ2-6; D gene ambiguous. The CDR3 consists of 14 residues. CDR1 and CDR2 from the germline V gene are SGDLS and YYNGEE. V lost 1 base, J lost 1 base, and 3 bases lay in between.